The rows below give T cell receptor beta chains drawn from one sample of a study of cytomegalovirus exposure and HLA in healthy donors. The repertoire was sequenced with immunoSEQ multiplex PCR; TCRdb's copy has only in-frame clones and lacks some. The sample yields nearly 110,000 clones, 60% to 85% seen once. Sequencing was carried out using PBMCs. The receptors were gathered from a male donor in good health and CMV-seropositive. The CDR3 runs from the conserved cysteine through the conserved F or W. A D gene is named only where the DNA matches it firmly. Not all rows give a size; the values are once, few, many and, for expanded clones, a class.

>TRBV28|.|TRBJ2-7|.
TGTGCCAGCAGCCGGACAGACAGGACTTTTATCTACGAGCAGTACTTC
CASSRTDRTFIYEQYF
>TRBV4-2|.|TRBJ2-1|.
TGTGCCAGCAGCCAAGGCGAGCGGTACAATGAGCAGTTCTTC
CASSQGERYNEQFF
>TRBV7-9|.|TRBJ1-1|.
TGTGCCAGCAGCATCCAGCGGGGGAACACTGAAGCTTTCTTT
CASSIQRGNTEAFF
>TRBV7-8|TRBD1|TRBJ2-3|.
TGTGCCAGCATCTATACCGGACAGGGGGCGAGGGATACGCAGTATTTT
CASIYTGQGARDTQYF
>TRBV2|.|TRBJ1-5|.
TGTGCCAGCAACGGGGGCAATCAGCCCCAGCATTTT
CASNGGNQPQHF
>TRBV4-1|.|TRBJ1-2|.
TGCGCCAGCAGCCAAGTGGCTTCCAGGGTCGGCTACACCTTC
CASSQVASRVGYTF
>TRBV5-1|TRBD1|TRBJ2-3|.
TGCGCCAGCAGCTTGGGCCACAGGGGATCAGATACGCAGTATTTT
CASSLGHRGSDTQYF
>TRBV5-6|TRBD2|TRBJ2-1|.
TGTGCCAGCAGCGGGACTAGCGGGGGCCTCTACAATGAGCAGTTCTTC
CASSGTSGGLYNEQFF
>TRBV6-5|TRBD2|TRBJ2-7|.
TGTGCCAGCAGTTCCTTACCGACTAGCGGGGTGGGGGAGCAGTACTTC
CASSSLPTSGVGEQYF
>TRBV29-1|TRBD2|TRBJ2-3|.
TGCAGCGCCTCGGGACTAGTGGTCTCGGATACGCAGTATTTT
CSASGLVVSDTQYF
>TRBV29-1|TRBD2|TRBJ2-7|.
TGCAGCGTTGACGGGACTAGCGGGAGTATCCACGACGAGCAGTACTTC
CSVDGTSGSIHDEQYF
>TRBV19|TRBD2|TRBJ2-7|.
TGTGCCAGTAGTATTCTCTCGGCTAGCGGGAGGAACAGCGAGCAGTACTTC
CASSILSASGRNSEQYF
>TRBV29-1|.|TRBJ2-3|.
TGCAGCGTTGAAGCGCGCGGGGCTGGTGATACGCAGTATTTT
CSVEARGAGDTQYF
>TRBV11-1|.|TRBJ2-5|few
TGTGCCAGCAGCTCCCACGGACAGGAGACCCAGTACTTC
CASSSHGQETQYF
>TRBV7-9|.|TRBJ2-5|.
TGTGCCAGCAGCGTCGATCCGGTAACCCAGTACTTC
CASSVDPVTQYF
>TRBV27|.|TRBJ1-5|.
TGTGCCAGCAGTTTGTCGGCAGGTAATCAGCCCCAGCATTTT
CASSLSAGNQPQHF
>TRBV6-6|TRBD1|TRBJ1-6|medium-sized
TGTGCCAGCAGGCCCGGACAGGGGCACTCACCCCTCCACTTT
CASRPGQGHSPLHF
>TRBV2|.|TRBJ2-6|.
TGTGCCAGCAGTGAAGATAGAGGGAGTCGACTTACTGGGGCCAACGTCCTGACTTTC
CASSEDRGSRLTGANVLTF
>TRBV4-1|TRBD2|TRBJ2-5|.
TGCGCCAGCAGCCAAGTGGCAAGCGGGAGGGCCAGGGAGACCCAGTACTTC
CASSQVASGRARETQYF
>TRBV7-9|.|TRBJ1-1|.
TGTGCCAGCAGCTTTCGCGCGCCGGGGGTAACGAACACTGAAGCTTTCTTT
CASSFRAPGVTNTEAFF
>TRBV4-1|.|TRBJ2-3|.
TGCGCCAGCAGCCACTCCCCCAGCGGCACAGATACGCAGTATTTT
CASSHSPSGTDTQYF
>TRBV19|TRBD2|TRBJ2-1|once
TGTGCCAGTACCAACAGGGGGACGGCTAGCGGGGGCTCCTACAATGAGCAGTTCTTC
CASTNRGTASGGSYNEQFF
>TRBV27|.|TRBJ1-1|.
TGTGCCAGCACTTCGGGGATTATGAACACTGAAGCTTTCTTT
CASTSGIMNTEAFF
>TRBV28|.|TRBJ1-5|.
TGTGCCAGCAGTTCACATATCCGACGAGGGGGATCCAATCAGCCCCAGCATTTT
CASSSHIRRGGSNQPQHF
>TRBV7-2|TRBD2|TRBJ2-7|few
TGTGCCAGCAGCTTAGGGCTAGCGGTCTACGAGCAGTACTTC
CASSLGLAVYEQYF
>TRBV5-4|TRBD1|TRBJ2-3|.
TGTGCCAGCGCCCGGGACAGGGGGGCGGGGGGTACGCAGTATTTT
CASARDRGAGGTQYF